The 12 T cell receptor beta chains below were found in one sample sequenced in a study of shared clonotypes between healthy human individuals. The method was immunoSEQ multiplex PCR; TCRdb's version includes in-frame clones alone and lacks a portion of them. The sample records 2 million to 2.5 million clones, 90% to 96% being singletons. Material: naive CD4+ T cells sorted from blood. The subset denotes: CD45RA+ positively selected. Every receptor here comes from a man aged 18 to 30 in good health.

CDR3 coding DNA: TGCAGCGTTGAAGGAGCAGGGCTGAACACTGAAGCTTTCTTT. Encoded protein: CSVEGAGLNTEAFF. This chain links TRBV29-1 with TRBJ1-1; maybe TRBD1 (5 bases). The ends were cut back, 1 base at V and 0 bases at J, with 9 bases in the middle. Germline-derived CDR1 and CDR2 are SQVTM and ANQGSEA. The CDR3 consists of 14 residues.

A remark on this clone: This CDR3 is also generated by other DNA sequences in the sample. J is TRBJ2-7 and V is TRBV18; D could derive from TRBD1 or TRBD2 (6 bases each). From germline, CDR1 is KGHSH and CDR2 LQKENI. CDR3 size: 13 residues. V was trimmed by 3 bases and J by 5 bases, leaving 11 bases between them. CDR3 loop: CASSPPGEDEQYF. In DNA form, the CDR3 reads TGTGCCAGCTCACCCCCAGGGGAGGACGAGCAGTACTTC.

CDR3 region: CSVAGTAVAQFF. Written as DNA, the CDR3 is TGCAGCGTTGCGGGGACTGCAGTGGCGCAGTTCTTC. V and J are TRBV29-1 and TRBJ2-1, with D perhaps matching TRBD2 (6 bases). This CDR3 region has 12 residues. Between the trimmed V and J ends, which lost 4 bases and 12 bases, there was a span of 16 bases. Germline CDR1 reads SQVTM; CDR2 reads ANQGSEA.

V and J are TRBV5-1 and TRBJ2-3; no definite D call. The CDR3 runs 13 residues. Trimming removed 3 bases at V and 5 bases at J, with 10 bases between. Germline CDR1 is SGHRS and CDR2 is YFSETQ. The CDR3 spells CASSSNRVDTQYF. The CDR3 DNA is TGCGCCAGCAGCTCGAACCGCGTAGATACGCAGTATTTT.

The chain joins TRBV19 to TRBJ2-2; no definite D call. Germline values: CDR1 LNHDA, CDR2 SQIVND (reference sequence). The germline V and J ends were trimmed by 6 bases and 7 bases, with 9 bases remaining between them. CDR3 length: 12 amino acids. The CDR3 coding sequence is TGTGCCAGTAGGAAATCGGACGGGGAGCTGTTTTTT. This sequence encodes CASRKSDGELFF. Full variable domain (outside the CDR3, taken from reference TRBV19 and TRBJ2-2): DGGITQSPKYLFRKEGQNVTLSCEQNLNHDAMYWYRQDPGQGLRLIYYSQIVNDFQKGDIAEGYSVSREKKESFPLTVTSAQKNPTAFYLCASRKSDGELFFGEGSRLTVL.

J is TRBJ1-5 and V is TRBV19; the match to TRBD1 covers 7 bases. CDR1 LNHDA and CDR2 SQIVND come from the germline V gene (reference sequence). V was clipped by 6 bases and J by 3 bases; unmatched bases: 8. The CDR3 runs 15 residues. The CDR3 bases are TGTGCCAGTAGGCTATCGACAGGGTACAATCAGCCCCAGCATTTT. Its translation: CASRLSTGYNQPQHF.

CDR3 loop: CASNGQGFGSPLHF. CDR3 DNA: TGTGCCAGCAATGGACAGGGGTTTGGATCACCCCTCCACTTT. The chain employs TRBV2 and TRBJ1-6; 9 nucleotides match TRBD1. With V trimmed by 7 bases and J by 10 bases, 8 bases remained unmatched. The germline V gene encodes CDR1 SNHLY and CDR2 FYNNEI. The CDR3 consists of 14 residues.

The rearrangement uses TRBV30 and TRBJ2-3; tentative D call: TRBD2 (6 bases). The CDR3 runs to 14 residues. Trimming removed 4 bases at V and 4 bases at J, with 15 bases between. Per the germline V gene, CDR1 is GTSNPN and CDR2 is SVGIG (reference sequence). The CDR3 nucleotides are TGTGCCTGGAACCGGCGGGGAGCGGCAGATACGCAGTATTTT. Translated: CAWNRRGAADTQYF.

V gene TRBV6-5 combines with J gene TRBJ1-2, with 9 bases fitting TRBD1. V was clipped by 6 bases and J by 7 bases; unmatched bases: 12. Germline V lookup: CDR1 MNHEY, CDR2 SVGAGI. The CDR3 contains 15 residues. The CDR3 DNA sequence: TGTGCCAGCAGCCCATTCGGACAGGGGAAGGGTGGCTACACCTTC. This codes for CASSPFGQGKGGYTF.

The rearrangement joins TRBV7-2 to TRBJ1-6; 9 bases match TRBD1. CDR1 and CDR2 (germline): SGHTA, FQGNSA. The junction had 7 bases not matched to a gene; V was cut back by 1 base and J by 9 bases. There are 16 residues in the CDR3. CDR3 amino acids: CASSLGGTGFSSPLHF. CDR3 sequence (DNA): TGTGCCAGCAGCTTAGGTGGGACAGGGTTTTCTTCACCCCTCCACTTT.

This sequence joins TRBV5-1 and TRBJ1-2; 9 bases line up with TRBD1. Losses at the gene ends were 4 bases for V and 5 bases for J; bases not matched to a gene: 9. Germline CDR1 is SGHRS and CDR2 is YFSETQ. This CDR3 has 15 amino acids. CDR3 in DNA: TGCGCCAGCAGCATGACCGGGGGACAGGGTTATGGCTACACCTTC. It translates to CASSMTGGQGYGYTF.

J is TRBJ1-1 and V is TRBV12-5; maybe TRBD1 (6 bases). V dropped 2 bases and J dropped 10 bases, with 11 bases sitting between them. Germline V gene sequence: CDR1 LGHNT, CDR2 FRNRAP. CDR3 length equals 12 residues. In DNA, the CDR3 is TGTGCTAGTGGTTTGACAGGGACGCGAGCTTTCTTT. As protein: CASGLTGTRAFF.